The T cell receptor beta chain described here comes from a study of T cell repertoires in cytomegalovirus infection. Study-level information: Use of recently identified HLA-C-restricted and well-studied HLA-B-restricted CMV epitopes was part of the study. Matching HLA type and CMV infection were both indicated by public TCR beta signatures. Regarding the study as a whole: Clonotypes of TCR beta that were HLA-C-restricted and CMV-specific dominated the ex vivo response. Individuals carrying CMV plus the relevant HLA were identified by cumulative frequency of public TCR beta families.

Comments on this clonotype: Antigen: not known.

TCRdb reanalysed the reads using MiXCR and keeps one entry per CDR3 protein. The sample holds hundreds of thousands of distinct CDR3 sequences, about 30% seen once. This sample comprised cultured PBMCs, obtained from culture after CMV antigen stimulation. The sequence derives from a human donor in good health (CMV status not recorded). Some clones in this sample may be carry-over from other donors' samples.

The CDR3 sequence is CASSGVATEQFF. The CDR3 DNA follows: TGCGCCAGCAGTGGGGTCGCTACTGAGCAGTTCTTC. This chain joins TRBV10-2 and TRBJ2-1; no clear D gene. V shed 4 bases and J shed 9 bases, with 10 bases lying between them. The CDR3 runs 12 residues. CDR1 WSHSY and CDR2 SAAADI come from the germline V gene.